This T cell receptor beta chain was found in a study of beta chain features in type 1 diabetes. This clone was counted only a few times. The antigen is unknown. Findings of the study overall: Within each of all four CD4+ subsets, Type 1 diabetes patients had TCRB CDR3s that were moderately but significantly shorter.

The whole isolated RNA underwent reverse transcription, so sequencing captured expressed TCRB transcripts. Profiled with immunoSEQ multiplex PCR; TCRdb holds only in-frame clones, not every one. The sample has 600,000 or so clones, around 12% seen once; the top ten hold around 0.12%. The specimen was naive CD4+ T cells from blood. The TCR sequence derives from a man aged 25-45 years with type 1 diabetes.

The CDR3 DNA reads TGTGCCAGCAGGGACAGGAGCTACGAGCAGTACTTC. Translated: CASRDRSYEQYF. The chain links TRBV25-1 to TRBJ2-7, with TRBD1 matching over 7 bases. The CDR3 spans 12 residues. V lost 6 bases, J lost 3 bases, and 2 bases stayed unmatched. The germline gives CDR1 MGHDK, CDR2 SYGVNS.